This T cell receptor beta chain was recorded in a study of cytomegalovirus exposure and HLA in healthy donors. Study-level results: The authors later linked a missense DCLRE1C variant to TCR beta V- and J-gene trimming. Most TCRs appeared rarely, but some public TCRs recurred in many donors. The majority of CMV-associated TCR beta chains were reported as apparently HLA-restricted in a later analysis.

This PCR relied on a set of 60 Vbeta primers and 13 Jbeta primers. Per the study methods: Later analysis identified around 85 million unique TCR beta chains, about 10 million shared. Using immunoSEQ multiplex PCR, the repertoire was profiled, and TCRdb retains in-frame clones only, with some absent. For V, J and clone size, that table is used; D and trimming come from the DNA. Here the sample spans over 100,000 clones, around 10% being singletons. V was shortened by 2 bases and J by 8 bases, with 13 bases between the two germline ends. The germline gives CDR1 MNHEY, CDR2 SMNVEV (reference sequence). The CDR3 extends over 14 amino acids. Remarks on this clone: The target antigen is unknown.

Sequenced: PBMCs. V and J are TRBV27 and TRBJ2-1; perhaps TRBD2 as D (6 bases). The source of this sequence is a woman between 35 and 50 years old in good health and CMV-seropositive. Here the CDR3 reads CASSLNPSGDEQFF. The DNA for the CDR3 is TGTGCCAGCAGTTTAAACCCATCGGGAGATGAGCAGTTCTTC.